A selection of T cell receptor beta chains follows, all from one sample in a study of metastatic and nonmetastatic thyroid tumors. TCRdb re-processed the PCR reads through MiXCR. The table shows some 7,000 clones, with 28% occurring only once. Sequenced: adjacent normal tissue. These receptors originate from a male donor with papillary thyroid cancer or a benign thyroid nodule (not recorded which). Some clones in this sample may be carry-over from other donors' samples. Each CDR3 is given with its conserved first and last residue. The D gene is left open where the match is weak. The size of a clone is reported for some rows only, either as once, few or many, or as a class for expanded clones.

j_gene	abundance	len	v_gene	d_gene	CDR3nt	CDR3aa
TRBJ2-7	.	20	TRBV11-3	TRBD2	TGTGCCAGCAGCTTAGGGGAGAGCCTAGCGGGAGGGCCCGTTCCCTACGAGCAGTACTTC	CASSLGESLAGGPVPYEQYF
TRBJ2-7	few	11	TRBV19	.	TGTGCCAGTATGGCGGGGCCCGAGCAGTACTTC	CASMAGPEQYF
TRBJ1-3	.	11	TRBV20-1	.	TGCAGTGCCAACTCTGGAAACACCATATATTTT	CSANSGNTIYF
TRBJ2-7	.	14	TRBV30	TRBD1	TGTGCCTGGAGTGGGGGACAGGGGGGCTACGAGCAGTACTTC	CAWSGGQGGYEQYF
TRBJ2-1	few	15	TRBV6-5	.	TGTGCCAGCAGTTACTCGCAGGGACGGGAGAATGAGCAGTTCTTC	CASSYSQGRENEQFF
TRBJ1-6	.	14	TRBV20-1	.	TGCAGTGCCACCCTCGGACCCGGGGATACACCCCTCCACTTT	CSATLGPGDTPLHF
TRBJ2-1	.	16	TRBV5-8	TRBD2	TGTGCCAGCAGCTTCGGACTAGCGACCCTGTACAATGAGCAGTTCTTC	CASSFGLATLYNEQFF
TRBJ2-3	medium-sized	17	TRBV5-1	TRBD2	TGCGCCAGCAGCTTGGAACTAGCGGGGGATTACACAGATACGCAGTATTTT	CASSLELAGDYTDTQYF
TRBJ2-7	.	14	TRBV7-2	TRBD2	TGTGCCAGCAGCCCCTGGACTAGCGGGAGCGAGCAGTACTTC	CASSPWTSGSEQYF
TRBJ1-4	few	15	TRBV7-8	.	TGTGCCAGCAGCCCCCGTACAGGAGGTATGAAAAAACTGTTTTTT	CASSPRTGGMKKLFF
TRBJ2-1	.	13	TRBV28	.	TGTGCCAGCAGTTTAAGTGAGGCTGGTGAGCAGTTCTTC	CASSLSEAGEQFF
TRBJ2-7	once	15	TRBV5-1	TRBD1	TGCGCCAGCAGCGACCCGGGACAGGGAACCTACGAGCAGTACTTC	CASSDPGQGTYEQYF
TRBJ2-3	few	15	TRBV19	.	TGTGCCAGTAGTATGGCGGGGGCCTACACAGATACGCAGTATTTT	CASSMAGAYTDTQYF
TRBJ2-1	.	15	TRBV20-1	TRBD2	TGCAGTGCCGCGGCCGGGACTAGCGGGTACAATGAGCAGTTCTTC	CSAAAGTSGYNEQFF
TRBJ2-7	few	18	TRBV7-8	TRBD2	TGTGCCAGCAGCCAAGAGCGGGGGAGAAGGTCCCCTAACTACGAGCAGTACTTC	CASSQERGRRSPNYEQYF
TRBJ2-2	.	14	TRBV4-1	.	TGCGCCAGCAGCCAGCACAGGGATGCCGGGGAGCTGTTTTTT	CASSQHRDAGELFF
TRBJ2-7	.	15	TRBV15	.	TGTGCCACCAGCAGAGATCTTACAGGGAGGGACGAGCAGTACTTC	CATSRDLTGRDEQYF
TRBJ2-3	.	15	TRBV20-1	TRBD2	TGCAGTGCTAGAGGCTTAGCGGGGGTCACAGATACGCAGTATTTT	CSARGLAGVTDTQYF
TRBJ2-1	.	13	TRBV2	TRBD2	TGTGCCAGCAGACTAGCGGTCTACAATGAGCAGTTCTTC	CASRLAVYNEQFF
TRBJ2-7	few	17	TRBV10-1	TRBD1	TGCGCCAGCAGTGAAGAACATCACAGGGGGAATCACTACGAGCAGTACTTC	CASSEEHHRGNHYEQYF
TRBJ2-1	.	14	TRBV4-1	TRBD2	TGCGCCAGCAGCCAAACTAGCGGGTACAATGAGCAGTTCTTC	CASSQTSGYNEQFF
TRBJ1-1	many	11	TRBV19	.	TGTGCCAGTAGTATGGGCACTGAAGCTTTCTTT	CASSMGTEAFF
TRBJ2-7	few	13	TRBV27	.	TGTGCCAGCAGTTTCGTGGGGGGATACGAGCAGTACTTC	CASSFVGGYEQYF
TRBJ2-7	few	12	TRBV11-2	TRBD1	TGTGCCAGCAGTCCAACAGGGGTTATGCAGTACTTC	CASSPTGVMQYF
TRBJ2-2	.	16	TRBV5-1	.	TGCGCCAGCAGCTTGGTTCCCATCGCGAACACCGGGGAGCTGTTTTTT	CASSLVPIANTGELFF
TRBJ2-7	once	15	TRBV30	TRBD1	TGTGCCTGGAGTGTACTGGGACAGGGGGAATTCGAGCAGTACTTC	CAWSVLGQGEFEQYF
TRBJ2-7	.	15	TRBV7-2	TRBD2	TGTGCCAGCAGCATCGGACTAGCGGGAATCTACGAGCAGTACTTC	CASSIGLAGIYEQYF
TRBJ1-1	.	15	TRBV5-1	TRBD1	TGCGCCAGCAGCTTGGTACAGGGGATGAACACTGAAGCTTTCTTT	CASSLVQGMNTEAFF
TRBJ2-3	few	13	TRBV6-1	TRBD1	TGTGCCAGCCTCGGGGACAGAGGAGATACGCAGTATTTT	CASLGDRGDTQYF
TRBJ2-3	.	18	TRBV15	TRBD2	TGTGCCACCAGCAGAGCCCCCCCGGGACTAGCGGGAGGCGATACGCAGTATTTT	CATSRAPPGLAGGDTQYF
TRBJ2-6	few	14	TRBV6-4	.	TGTGCCAGCAGTCGAGTATCTGGGGACAACGTCATGACCTTC	CASSRVSGDNVMTF
TRBJ2-1	medium-sized	15	TRBV6-4	TRBD2	TGTGCCAGCAGAAAGAGCGGGAGTTCCTACAATGAGCAGTTCTTC	CASRKSGSSYNEQFF
TRBJ1-1	.	17	TRBV12-3/TRBV12-4	TRBD1	TGTGCGAGCATCCCCGGGGACAGTATGATCAGGAACACTGAGGCTTTCTTT	CASIPGDSMIRNTEAFF
TRBJ2-2	medium-sized	14	TRBV2	.	TGTGCCAGCACCCTGTGGACTTCCTCCATGAAGCTGTTTTTT	CASTLWTSSMKLFF
TRBJ1-5	.	16	TRBV11-3	TRBD1	TGTGCCAGCAGCACACGGACAGGCTATAGCAATCAGCCCCAGCATTTT	CASSTRTGYSNQPQHF
TRBJ2-7	few	14	TRBV6-1	TRBD1	TGTGCCAGCATCAGGGACAGGGGACGGGACGGGCAGTACTTC	CASIRDRGRDGQYF
TRBJ2-3	many	13	TRBV4-1	.	TGCGCCAGCAGCCAACCAAACGGGGATACGCAGTATTTT	CASSQPNGDTQYF
TRBJ2-7	few	15	TRBV20-1	TRBD1	TGCAGTGCTAGCAATCTTGGACAGGGGTCGGTTGAGCAGTACTTT	CSASNLGQGSVEQYF
TRBJ2-5	.	15	TRBV28	.	TGTGCCAGCAGTCCTAGGGACATGAGAAAAGAGACCCAGTACTTC	CASSPRDMRKETQYF
TRBJ2-6	medium-sized	19	TRBV19	TRBD1	TGTGCCAGTAGGAAGGGTCCGGGACAGGGAAACTCTGGGGCCAACGTCCTGACTTTC	CASRKGPGQGNSGANVLTF
TRBJ1-1	medium-sized	14	TRBV10-3	.	TGTGCCATCGGTAAATCGGTGGCGAACACTGAAGCTTTCTTT	CAIGKSVANTEAFF
TRBJ2-1	.	12	TRBV30	.	TGTGCCTGGACCCCGCGGGCGGGTGAGCAGTTCTTC	CAWTPRAGEQFF
TRBJ1-4	many	14	TRBV9	TRBD1	TGTGCCAGCAGCGTAACAGGGGGCAATGAAAAACTGTTTTTT	CASSVTGGNEKLFF
TRBJ1-2	.	14	TRBV20-1	.	TGCAGTGTTAGAGCTGAGGGGCGCAACTATGGCTACACCTTC	CSVRAEGRNYGYTF
TRBJ2-5	.	16	TRBV28	.	TGTGCCAGCAGTTTGCACACCCGTGCCTCCGAGGAGACCCAGTACTTC	CASSLHTRASEETQYF
TRBJ1-1	.	15	TRBV5-1	.	TGCGCCAGCAGGGCGTCGGGACAACGGAACACTGAAGCTTTCTTT	CASRASGQRNTEAFF